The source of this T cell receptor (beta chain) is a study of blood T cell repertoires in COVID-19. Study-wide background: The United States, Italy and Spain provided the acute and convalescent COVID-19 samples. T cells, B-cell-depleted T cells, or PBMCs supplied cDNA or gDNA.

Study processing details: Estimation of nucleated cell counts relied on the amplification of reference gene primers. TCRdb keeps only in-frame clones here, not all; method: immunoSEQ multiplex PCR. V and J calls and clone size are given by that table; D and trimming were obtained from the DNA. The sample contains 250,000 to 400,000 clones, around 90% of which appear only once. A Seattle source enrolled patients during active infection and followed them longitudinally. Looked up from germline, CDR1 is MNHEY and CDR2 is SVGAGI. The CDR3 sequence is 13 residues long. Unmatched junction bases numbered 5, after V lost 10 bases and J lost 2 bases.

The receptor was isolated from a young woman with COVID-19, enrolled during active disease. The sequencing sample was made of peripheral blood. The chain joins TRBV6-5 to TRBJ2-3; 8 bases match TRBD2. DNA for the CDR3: TGTGCCATCGCGGGAGGCCCCACAGATACGCAGTATTTT. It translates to CAIAGGPTDTQYF.